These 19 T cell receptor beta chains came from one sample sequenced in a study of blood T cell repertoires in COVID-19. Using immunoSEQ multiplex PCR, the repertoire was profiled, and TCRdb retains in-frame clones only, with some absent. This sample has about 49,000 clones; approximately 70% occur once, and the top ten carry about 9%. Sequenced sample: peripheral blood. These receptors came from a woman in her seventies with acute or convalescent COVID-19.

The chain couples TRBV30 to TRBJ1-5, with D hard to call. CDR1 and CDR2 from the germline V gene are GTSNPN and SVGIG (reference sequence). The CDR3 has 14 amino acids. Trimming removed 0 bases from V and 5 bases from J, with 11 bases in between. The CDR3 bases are TGTGCCTGGAGTGTAAGGCAGCGCGATCAGCCCCAGCATTTT. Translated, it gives CAWSVRQRDQPQHF.

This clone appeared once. The CDR3 DNA reads as TGCGCCAGCAGCCAAGGACAGGGGGTACCACCCCTCCACTTT. This codes for CASSQGQGVPPLHF. This sequence joins TRBV4-1 and TRBJ1-6; 9 bases fit TRBD1. Germline CDR1 and CDR2: MGHRA and YSYEKL. This CDR3 region has 14 residues. The V and J ends lost 1 base and 11 bases, in that order; junction bases with no gene match: 3.

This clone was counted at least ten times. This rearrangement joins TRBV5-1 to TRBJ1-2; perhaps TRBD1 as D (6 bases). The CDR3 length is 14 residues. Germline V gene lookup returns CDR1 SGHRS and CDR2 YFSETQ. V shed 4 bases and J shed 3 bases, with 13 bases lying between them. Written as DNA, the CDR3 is TGCGCCAGCAGCCGACAAGGGGGAGACTATGGCTACACCTTC. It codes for CASSRQGGDYGYTF. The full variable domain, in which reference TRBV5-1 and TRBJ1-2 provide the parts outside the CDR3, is KAGVTQTPRYLIKTRGQQVTLSCSPISGHRSVSWYQQTPGQGLQFLFEYFSETQRNKGNFPGRFSGRQFSNSRSEMNVSTLELGDSALYLCASSRQGGDYGYTFGSGTRLTVV.

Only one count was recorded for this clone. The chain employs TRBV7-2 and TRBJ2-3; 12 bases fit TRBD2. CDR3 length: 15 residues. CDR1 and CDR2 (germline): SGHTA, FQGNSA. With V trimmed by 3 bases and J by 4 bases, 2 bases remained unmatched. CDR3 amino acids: CASSLTSGSADTQYF. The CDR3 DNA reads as TGTGCCAGCAGCTTGACTAGCGGGAGTGCAGATACGCAGTATTTT.

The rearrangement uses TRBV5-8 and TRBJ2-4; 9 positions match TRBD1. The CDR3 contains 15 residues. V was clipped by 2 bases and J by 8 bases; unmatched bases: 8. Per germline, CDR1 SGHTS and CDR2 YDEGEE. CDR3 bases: TGTGCCAGCAGCTTCACAGGGGGCAATCGGGACATTCAGTACTTC. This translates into CASSFTGGNRDIQYF.

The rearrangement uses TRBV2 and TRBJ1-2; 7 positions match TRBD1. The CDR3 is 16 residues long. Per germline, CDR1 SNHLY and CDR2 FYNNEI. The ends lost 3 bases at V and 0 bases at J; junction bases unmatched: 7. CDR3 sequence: CASSDGTAYPNYGYTF. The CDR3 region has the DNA TGTGCCAGCAGTGACGGGACAGCCTACCCTAACTATGGCTACACCTTC.

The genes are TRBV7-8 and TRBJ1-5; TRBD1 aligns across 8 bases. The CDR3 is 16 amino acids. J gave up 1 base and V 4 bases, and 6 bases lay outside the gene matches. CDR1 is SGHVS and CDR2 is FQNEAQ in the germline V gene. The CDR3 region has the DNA TGTGCCAGCAGCTCTTCCAGGACAGGGAGCAATCAGCCCCAGCATTTT. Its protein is CASSSSRTGSNQPQHF.

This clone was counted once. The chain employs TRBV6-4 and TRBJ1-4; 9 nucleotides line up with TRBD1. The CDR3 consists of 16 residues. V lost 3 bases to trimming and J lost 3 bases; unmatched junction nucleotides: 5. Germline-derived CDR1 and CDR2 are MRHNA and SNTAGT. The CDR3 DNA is TGTGCCAGCAGTGAAACAGGGGGCAAGGCTAATGAAAAACTGTTTTTT. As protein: CASSETGGKANEKLFF.

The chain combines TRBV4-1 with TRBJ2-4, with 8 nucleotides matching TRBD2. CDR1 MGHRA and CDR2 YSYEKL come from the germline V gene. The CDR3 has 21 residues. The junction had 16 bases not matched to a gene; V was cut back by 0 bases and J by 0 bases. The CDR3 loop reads CASSQDPPGLGVWGAKNIQYF. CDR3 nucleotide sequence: TGCGCCAGCAGCCAAGACCCCCCGGGACTAGGAGTATGGGGAGCCAAAAACATTCAGTACTTC.

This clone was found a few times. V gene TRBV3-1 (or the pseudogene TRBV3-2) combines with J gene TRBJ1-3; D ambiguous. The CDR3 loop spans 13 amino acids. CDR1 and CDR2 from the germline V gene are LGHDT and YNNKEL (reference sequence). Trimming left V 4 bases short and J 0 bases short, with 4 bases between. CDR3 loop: CASSLYSGNTIYF. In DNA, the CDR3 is TGTGCCAGCAGCCTATACTCTGGAAACACCATATATTTT.

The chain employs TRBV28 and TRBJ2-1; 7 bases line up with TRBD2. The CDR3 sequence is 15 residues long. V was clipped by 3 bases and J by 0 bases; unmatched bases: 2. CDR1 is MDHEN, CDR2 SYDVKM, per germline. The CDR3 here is CASSFLAGSYNEQFF. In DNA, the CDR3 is TGTGCCAGCAGTTTTTTAGCGGGCTCCTACAATGAGCAGTTCTTC.

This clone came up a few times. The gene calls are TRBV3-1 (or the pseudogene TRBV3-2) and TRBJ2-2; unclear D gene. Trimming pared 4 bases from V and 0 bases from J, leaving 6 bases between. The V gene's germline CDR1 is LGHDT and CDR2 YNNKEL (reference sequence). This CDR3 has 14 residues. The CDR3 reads CASSPRANTGELFF. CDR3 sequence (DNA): TGTGCCAGCAGCCCTCGAGCGAACACCGGGGAGCTGTTTTTT.

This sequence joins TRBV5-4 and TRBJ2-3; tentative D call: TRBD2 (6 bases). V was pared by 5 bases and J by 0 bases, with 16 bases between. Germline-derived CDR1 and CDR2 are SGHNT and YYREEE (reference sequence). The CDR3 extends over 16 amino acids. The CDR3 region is CASRPVGGSSTDTQYF. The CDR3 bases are TGTGCCAGCAGGCCGGTGGGGGGATCTAGCACAGATACGCAGTATTTT.

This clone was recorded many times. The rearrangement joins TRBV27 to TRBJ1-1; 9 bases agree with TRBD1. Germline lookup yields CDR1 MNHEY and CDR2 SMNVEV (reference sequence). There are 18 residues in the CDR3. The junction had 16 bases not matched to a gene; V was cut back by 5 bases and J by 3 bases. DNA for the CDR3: TGTGCCAGCAGTACGTGGGACAGGGAAAGGGGGGAGGACACTGAAGCTTTCTTT. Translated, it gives CASSTWDRERGEDTEAFF.

The CDR3 coding sequence is TGTGCCAGCAGCCATGGGACTAGCGGGAGTTTAGAGACCGGGGAGCTGTTTTTT. It translates to CASSHGTSGSLETGELFF. This chain uses TRBV3-1 (or the pseudogene TRBV3-2) with TRBJ2-2; 14 nucleotides agree with TRBD2. This CDR3 is built from 18 residues. Germline V gives CDR1 LGHDT, CDR2 YNNKEL (reference sequence). The J segment lost 5 bases and the V segment lost 3 bases, leaving 8 bases of the junction unmatched.

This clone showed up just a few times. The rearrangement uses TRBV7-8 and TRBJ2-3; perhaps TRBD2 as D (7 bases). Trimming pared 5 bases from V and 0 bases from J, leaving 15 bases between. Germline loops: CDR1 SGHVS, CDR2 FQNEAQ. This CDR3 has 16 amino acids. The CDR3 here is CASSRGALISTDTQYF. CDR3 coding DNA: TGTGCCAGCAGCCGGGGGGCGCTTATTAGCACAGATACGCAGTATTTT.

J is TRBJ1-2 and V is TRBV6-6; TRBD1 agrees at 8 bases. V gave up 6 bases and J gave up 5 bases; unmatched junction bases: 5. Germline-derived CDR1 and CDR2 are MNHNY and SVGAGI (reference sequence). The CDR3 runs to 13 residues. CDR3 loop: CASSLDRVYGYTF. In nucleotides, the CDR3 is TGTGCCAGCAGCCTGGACAGGGTTTATGGCTACACCTTC.

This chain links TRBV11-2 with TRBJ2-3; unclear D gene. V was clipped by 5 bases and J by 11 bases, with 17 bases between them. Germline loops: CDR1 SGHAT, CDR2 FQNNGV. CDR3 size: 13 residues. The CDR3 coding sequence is TGTGCCAGCAGCCTTACGTTCAGTGGTAAGCAGTATTTT. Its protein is CASSLTFSGKQYF.

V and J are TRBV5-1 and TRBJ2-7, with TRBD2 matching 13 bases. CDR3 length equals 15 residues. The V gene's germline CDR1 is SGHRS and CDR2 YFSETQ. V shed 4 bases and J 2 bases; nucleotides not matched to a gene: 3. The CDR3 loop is CASSPGLAGPYEQYF. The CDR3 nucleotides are TGCGCCAGCAGCCCGGGACTAGCGGGACCCTACGAGCAGTACTTC.